Reported below is one T cell receptor (beta chain). The antigen is not known. The sample belongs to a study of shared clonotypes between healthy human individuals. Study observations and caveats: Lower generation probabilities were found for non-shared clonotypes than for those shared by all four donors.

The naive CD8 population came from CD45RO-negative cells selected for CCR7, without terminally differentiated effector memory CD45RA+ cells. CDR1 is LNHNV and CDR2 is YYDKDF in the germline V gene (reference sequence). V lost 8 bases, J lost 2 bases, and 10 bases stayed unmatched. This CDR3 has 15 residues. Sequencing used immunoSEQ multiplex PCR; TCRdb keeps in-frame clones, though not all of them. The sample lists fewer than 1 million clones; about 96% were seen once. The sequence was obtained from a man in his thirties or forties in good health. The chain recombines TRBV15 with TRBJ1-2; 8 bases fit TRBD1. The sample taken for sequencing was naive CD8+ T cells sorted from blood. In DNA form, the CDR3 reads TGTGCCACCGGGGACAGGAAGGCGGGAAACTATGGCTACACCTTC. Translating it yields CATGDRKAGNYGYTF.